This T cell receptor (beta chain) came from a study of OX40 agonist ivuxolimab in advanced cancers. This clone was seen a single time. Generated by immunoSEQ multiplex PCR, the TCRdb table keeps only in-frame clones and is missing some. The sample records 35,000 to 55,000 clones, 80% being singletons. The sample here was CD4+ or CD8+ T cells sorted from blood, taken in a trial of the OX40 agonist ivuxolimab. The source is an adult with an advanced solid tumor such as melanoma, head and neck, liver or kidney cancer.

The CDR3 spells CASSEALNVQETQYF. The CDR3 DNA reads TGTGCCAGCAGTGAAGCCCTAAACGTACAAGAGACCCAGTACTTC. The V gene is TRBV6-1, the J gene TRBJ2-5, with D unresolved. The CDR3 loop spans 15 amino acids. Germline V gene data show CDR1 as MNHNS and CDR2 as SASEGT. The V end was cut by 0 bases, the J end by 2 bases, with 10 bases between.